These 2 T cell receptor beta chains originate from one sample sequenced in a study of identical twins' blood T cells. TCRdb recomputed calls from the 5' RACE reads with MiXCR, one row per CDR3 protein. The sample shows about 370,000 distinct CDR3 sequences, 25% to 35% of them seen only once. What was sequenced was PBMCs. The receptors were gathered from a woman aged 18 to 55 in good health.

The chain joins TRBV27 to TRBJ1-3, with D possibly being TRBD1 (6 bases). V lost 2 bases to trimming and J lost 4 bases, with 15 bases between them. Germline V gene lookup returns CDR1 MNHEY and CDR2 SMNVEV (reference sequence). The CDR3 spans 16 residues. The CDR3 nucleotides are TGTGCCAGCAGTTTAACAGGGCACAATGGGGGAAACACCATATATTTT. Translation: CASSLTGHNGGNTIYF.

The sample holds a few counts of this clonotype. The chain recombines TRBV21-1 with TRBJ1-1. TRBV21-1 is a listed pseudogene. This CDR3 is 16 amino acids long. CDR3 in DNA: TGTGCCAGCAGCAGAAGCGCAGGGAAGATTCGCACTGAAGCTTTCTTT. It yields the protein CASSRSAGKIRTEAFF.